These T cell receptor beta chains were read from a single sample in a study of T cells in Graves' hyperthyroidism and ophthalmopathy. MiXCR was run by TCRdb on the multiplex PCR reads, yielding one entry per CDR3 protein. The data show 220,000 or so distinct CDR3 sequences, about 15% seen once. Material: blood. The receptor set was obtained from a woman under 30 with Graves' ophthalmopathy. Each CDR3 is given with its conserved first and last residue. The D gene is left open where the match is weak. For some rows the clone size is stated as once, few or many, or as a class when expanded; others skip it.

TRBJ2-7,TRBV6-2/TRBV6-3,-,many,CASSPGTRPYEQYF,TGTGCCAGCAGCCCCGGGACCAGGCCCTACGAGCAGTACTTC
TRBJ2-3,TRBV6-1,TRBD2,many,CATLFGLAGPGDTQYF,TGTGCCACCCTATTTGGACTAGCGGGACCTGGGGATACGCAGTATTTT
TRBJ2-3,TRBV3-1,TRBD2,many,CASSQAGGGVIGDTQYF,TGTGCCAGCAGCCAAGCCGGCGGGGGGGTTATCGGAGATACGCAGTATTTT
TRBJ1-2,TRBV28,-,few,CASSQRGYYGYTF,TGTGCCAGCAGCCAAAGGGGATACTATGGCTACACCTTC
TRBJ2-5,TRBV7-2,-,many,CASSLGTASETQYF,TGTGCCAGCAGCTTAGGGACTGCCAGCGAGACCCAGTACTTC
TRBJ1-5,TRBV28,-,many,CASSTTVYNQPQHF,TGTGCCAGCAGCACGACAGTTTACAATCAGCCCCAGCATTTT
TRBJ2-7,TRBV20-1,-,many,CSARDGRRDYEQYF,TGCAGTGCCAGAGATGGTAGGAGGGACTACGAGCAGTACTTC
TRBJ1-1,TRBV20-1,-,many,CSAGRQVANTEAFF,TGCAGTGCGGGCAGACAGGTTGCGAACACTGAAGCTTTCTTT
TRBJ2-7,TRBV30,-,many,CAWSVTGEQYF,TGTGCCTGGAGTGTAACGGGGGAGCAGTACTTC
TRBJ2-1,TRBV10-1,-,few,CASSGDPGTPQFF,TGCGCCAGCAGTGGGGACCCCGGGACACCCCAGTTCTTC
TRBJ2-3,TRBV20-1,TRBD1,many,CSARPQAGQGITDTQYF,TGCAGTGCTAGACCGCAGGCGGGACAGGGTATCACAGATACGCAGTATTTT
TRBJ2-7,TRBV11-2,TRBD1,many,CASSLGGTGPREQYF,TGTGCCAGCAGCCTAGGAGGGACAGGGCCGCGCGAGCAGTACTTC
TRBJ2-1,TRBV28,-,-,CASSFRLRGYSEQFF,TGTGCCAGCAGTTTCCGCTTACGGGGCTACAGTGAGCAGTTCTTC
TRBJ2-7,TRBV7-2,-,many,CASSSYVVAKEQYF,TGTGCCAGCAGCTCGTACGTGGTTGCAAAAGAGCAGTACTTC
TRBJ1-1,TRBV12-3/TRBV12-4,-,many,CATSGAEAFF,TGTGCCACCTCGGGGGCCGAAGCTTTCTTT
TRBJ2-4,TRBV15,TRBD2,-,CATSRATSGAKNIQYF,TGTGCCACCAGCAGAGCGACTAGCGGGGCTAAAAACATTCAGTACTTC
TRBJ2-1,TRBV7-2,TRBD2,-,CASSRVLAGGPNEQFF,TGTGCCAGCAGCCGGGTACTAGCGGGAGGGCCCAATGAGCAGTTCTTC
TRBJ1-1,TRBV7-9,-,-,CASSLALEEGRSAFF,TGTGCCAGCAGCTTAGCCTTGGAGGAGGGCAGATCAGCTTTCTTT
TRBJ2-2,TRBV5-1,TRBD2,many,CASSLASGGSAGELFF,TGCGCCAGCAGCTTGGCCAGCGGGGGTAGTGCCGGGGAGCTGTTTTTT
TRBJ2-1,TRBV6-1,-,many,CASRPRAQGIHNEQFF,TGTGCCAGCAGGCCCCGGGCACAGGGCATCCACAATGAGCAGTTCTTC
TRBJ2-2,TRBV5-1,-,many,CASSLLGTTGELFF,TGCGCCAGCAGCTTGTTAGGGACCACCGGGGAGCTGTTTTTT
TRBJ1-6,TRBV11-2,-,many,CASRQIKNRDGNSPLHF,TGTGCCAGCAGACAAATAAAAAACAGGGACGGCAATTCACCCCTCCACTTT
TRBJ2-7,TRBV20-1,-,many,CSARDLVTDYEQYF,TGCAGTGCTAGAGATCTCGTTACCGATTACGAGCAGTACTTC
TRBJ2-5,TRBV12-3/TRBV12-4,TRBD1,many,CASSWTGPLQETQYF,TGTGCCAGCAGTTGGACAGGGCCACTCCAAGAGACCCAGTACTTC
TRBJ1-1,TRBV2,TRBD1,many,CASRLDRGNTEAFF,TGTGCCAGCAGGTTGGACAGGGGGAACACTGAAGCTTTCTTT
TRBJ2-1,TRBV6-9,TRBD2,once,CASSYLRGLAGVNEQFF,TGTGCCAGCAGTTACCTCCGAGGACTAGCGGGAGTGAATGAGCAGTTCTTC
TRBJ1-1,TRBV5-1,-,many,CASSLAPGRGGEPEAFF,TGCGCCAGCAGCTTGGCCCCTGGACGGGGAGGGGAGCCTGAAGCTTTCTTT
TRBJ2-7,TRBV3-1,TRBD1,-,CASSSGQGFDEQYF,TGTGCCAGCAGTTCCGGACAGGGGTTTGACGAGCAGTACTTC
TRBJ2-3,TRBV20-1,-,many,CSARTPLAPLENTQYF,TGCAGTGCTAGAACGCCCCTCGCCCCGCTCGAGAATACGCAGTATTTT
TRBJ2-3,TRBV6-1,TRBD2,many,CASNALAAVADTQYF,TGTGCCAGCAATGCACTAGCGGCGGTCGCAGATACGCAGTATTTT
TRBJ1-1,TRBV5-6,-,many,CASSVGQEAFF,TGTGCCAGCAGCGTCGGACAGGAAGCTTTCTTT
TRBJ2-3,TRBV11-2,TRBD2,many,CASSLDPRGRSTDTQYF,TGTGCCAGCAGCTTAGATCCGCGGGGGAGGAGCACAGATACGCAGTATTTT
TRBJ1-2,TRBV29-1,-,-,CSIPHRDGYTF,TGCAGCATACCGCACAGGGATGGCTACACCTTC
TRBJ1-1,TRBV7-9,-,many,CASSLNQGNTEAFF,TGTGCCAGCAGCTTAAACCAGGGCAACACTGAAGCTTTCTTT
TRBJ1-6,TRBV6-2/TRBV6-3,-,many,CASSAQGRSPLHF,TGTGCCAGCAGCGCTCAGGGTCGTTCACCCCTCCACTTT
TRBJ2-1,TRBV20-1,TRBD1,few,CSVGGQGVNEQFF,TGCAGCGTAGGGGGACAGGGGGTTAATGAGCAGTTCTTC
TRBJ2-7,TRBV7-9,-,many,CASSSDGPYEQYF,TGTGCCAGCAGTTCGGACGGGCCCTACGAGCAGTACTTC
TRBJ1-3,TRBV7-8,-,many,CASSPYRRSSGNTIYF,TGTGCCAGCAGCCCTTACCGTCGGTCCTCTGGAAACACCATATATTTT
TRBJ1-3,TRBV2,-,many,CASRATAFSGNTIYF,TGTGCCAGCAGGGCGACAGCGTTCTCTGGAAACACCATATATTTT
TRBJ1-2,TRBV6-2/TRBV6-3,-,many,CASSSEQPYDGYTF,TGTGCCAGCAGTTCGGAACAGCCTTACGATGGCTACACCTTC
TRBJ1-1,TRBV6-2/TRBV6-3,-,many,CASSYLGWTEAFF,TGTGCCAGCAGTTACCTCGGGTGGACTGAAGCTTTCTTT
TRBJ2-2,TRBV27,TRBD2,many,CASTLAGGPTGELFF,TGTGCCAGCACCCTAGCGGGAGGGCCCACCGGGGAGCTGTTTTTT
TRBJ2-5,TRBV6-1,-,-,CATQLRRLQETQYF,TGTGCCACCCAACTCCGGAGGTTACAAGAGACCCAGTACTTC
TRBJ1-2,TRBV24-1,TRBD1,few,CATSDPDRDYYGYTF,TGTGCCACCAGTGACCCGGACAGGGATTACTATGGCTACACCTTC
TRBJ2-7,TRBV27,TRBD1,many,CASSFETGGYEQYF,TGTGCCAGCAGTTTTGAAACAGGGGGCTACGAGCAGTACTTC